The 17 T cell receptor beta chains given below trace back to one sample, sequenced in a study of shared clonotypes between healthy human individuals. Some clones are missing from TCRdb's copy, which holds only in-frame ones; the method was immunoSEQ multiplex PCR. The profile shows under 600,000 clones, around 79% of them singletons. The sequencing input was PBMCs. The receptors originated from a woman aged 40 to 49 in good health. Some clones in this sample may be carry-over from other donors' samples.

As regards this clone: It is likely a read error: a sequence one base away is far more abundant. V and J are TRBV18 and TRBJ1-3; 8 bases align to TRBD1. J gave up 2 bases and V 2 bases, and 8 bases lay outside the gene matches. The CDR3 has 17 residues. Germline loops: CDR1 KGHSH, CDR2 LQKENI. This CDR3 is CASSPKAGGAPGNTIYF. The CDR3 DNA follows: TGTGCCAGCTCACCAAAGGCAGGGGGCGCGCCTGGAAACACCATATATTTT.

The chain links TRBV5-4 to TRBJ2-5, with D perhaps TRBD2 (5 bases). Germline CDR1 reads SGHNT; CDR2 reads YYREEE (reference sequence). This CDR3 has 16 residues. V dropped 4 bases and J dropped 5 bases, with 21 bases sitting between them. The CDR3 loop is CASSISASGMRETQYF. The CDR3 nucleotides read TGTGCCAGCAGCATCTCGGCGTCGGGAATGAGGGAGACCCAGTACTTC.

DNA of the CDR3: TGCGCCAGCAGCTTGGAGGGCTGGGGTCGTGGCACAGATACGCAGTATTTT. This encodes CASSLEGWGRGTDTQYF. The chain carries TRBV5-1 and TRBJ2-3; D is ambiguous. This CDR3 spans 17 amino acids. The V gene lost 0 bases and the J gene lost 1 base, with 15 bases spanning the gap. Germline V gives CDR1 SGHRS, CDR2 YFSETQ.

The CDR3 protein is CASSTTAGFSGNTIYF. The CDR3 region has the DNA TGTGCCAGCAGCACAACCGCGGGGTTCTCTGGAAACACCATATATTTT. The chain combines TRBV9 with TRBJ1-3; D gene uncertain. Germline V gives CDR1 SGDLS, CDR2 YYNGEE. The CDR3 runs 16 residues. V was clipped by 4 bases and J by 0 bases, with 14 bases between them. Variable domain in full (rest from reference TRBV9 and TRBJ1-3): DSGVTQTPKHLITATGQRVTLRCSPRSGDLSVYWYQQSLDQGLQFLIQYYNGEERAKGNILERFSAQQFPDLHSELNLSSLELGDSALYFCASSTTAGFSGNTIYFGEGSWLTVV.

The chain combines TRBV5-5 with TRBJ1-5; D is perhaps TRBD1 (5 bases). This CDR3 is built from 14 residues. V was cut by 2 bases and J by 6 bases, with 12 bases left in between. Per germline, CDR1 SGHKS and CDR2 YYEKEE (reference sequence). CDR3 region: CASSFGGEVQPQHF. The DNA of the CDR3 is TGTGCCAGCAGCTTCGGGGGGGAGGTTCAGCCCCAGCATTTT. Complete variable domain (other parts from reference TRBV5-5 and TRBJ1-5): DAGVTQSPTHLIKTRGQQVTLRCSPISGHKSVSWYQQVLGQGPQFIFQYYEKEERGRGNFPDRFSARQFPNYSSELNVNALLLGDSALYLCASSFGGEVQPQHFGDGTRLSIL.

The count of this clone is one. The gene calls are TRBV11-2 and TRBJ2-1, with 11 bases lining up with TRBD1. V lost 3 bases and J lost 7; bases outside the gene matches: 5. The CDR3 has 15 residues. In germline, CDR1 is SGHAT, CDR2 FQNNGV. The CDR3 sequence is CASSLFGTGGNEQFF. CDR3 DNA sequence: TGTGCCAGCAGCTTGTTCGGGACAGGGGGGAATGAGCAGTTCTTC.

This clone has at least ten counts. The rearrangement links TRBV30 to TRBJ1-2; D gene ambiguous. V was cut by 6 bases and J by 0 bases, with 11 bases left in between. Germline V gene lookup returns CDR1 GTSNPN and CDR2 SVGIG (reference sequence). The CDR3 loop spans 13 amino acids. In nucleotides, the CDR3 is TGTGCCTGCCCAGGACGGACTAACTATGGCTACACCTTC. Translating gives CACPGRTNYGYTF.

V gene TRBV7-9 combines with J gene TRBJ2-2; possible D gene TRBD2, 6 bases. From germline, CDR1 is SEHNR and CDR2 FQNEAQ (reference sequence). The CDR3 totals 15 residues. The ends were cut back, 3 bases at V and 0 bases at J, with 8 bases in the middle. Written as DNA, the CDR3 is TGTGCCAGCAGCTTTGGGGGGACGAACACCGGGGAGCTGTTTTTT. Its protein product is CASSFGGTNTGELFF.

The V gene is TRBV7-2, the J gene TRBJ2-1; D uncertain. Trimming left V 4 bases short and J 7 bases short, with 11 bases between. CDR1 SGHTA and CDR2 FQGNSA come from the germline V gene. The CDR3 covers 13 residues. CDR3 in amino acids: CASSSPNKNEQFF. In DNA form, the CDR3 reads TGTGCCAGCAGCTCGCCCAATAAGAATGAGCAGTTCTTC.

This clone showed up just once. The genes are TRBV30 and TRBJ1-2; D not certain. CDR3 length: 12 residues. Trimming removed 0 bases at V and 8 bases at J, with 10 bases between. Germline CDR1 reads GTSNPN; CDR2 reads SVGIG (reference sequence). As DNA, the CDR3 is TGTGCCTGGAGTGTTACGGGGTTCGGCTACACCTTC. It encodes CAWSVTGFGYTF.

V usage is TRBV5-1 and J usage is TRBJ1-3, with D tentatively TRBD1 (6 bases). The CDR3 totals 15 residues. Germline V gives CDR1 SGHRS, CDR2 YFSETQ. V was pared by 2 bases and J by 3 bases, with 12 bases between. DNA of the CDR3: TGCGCCAGCAGCTTTTGGGGGGCAGATGGAAACACCATATATTTT. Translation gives CASSFWGADGNTIYF.

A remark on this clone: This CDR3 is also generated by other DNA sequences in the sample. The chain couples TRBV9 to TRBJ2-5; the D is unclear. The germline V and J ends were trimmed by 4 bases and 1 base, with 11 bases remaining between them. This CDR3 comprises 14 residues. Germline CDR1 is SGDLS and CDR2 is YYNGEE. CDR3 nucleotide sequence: TGTGCCAGCAGCCCCGGTGGAACCCAAGAGACCCAGTACTTC. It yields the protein CASSPGGTQETQYF.

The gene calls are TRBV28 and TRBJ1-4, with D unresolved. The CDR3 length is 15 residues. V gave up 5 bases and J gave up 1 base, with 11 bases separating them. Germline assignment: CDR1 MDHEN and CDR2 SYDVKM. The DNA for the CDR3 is TGTGCCAGCAGTGCCCACAGCGGAACTAATGAAAAACTGTTTTTT. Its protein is CASSAHSGTNEKLFF.

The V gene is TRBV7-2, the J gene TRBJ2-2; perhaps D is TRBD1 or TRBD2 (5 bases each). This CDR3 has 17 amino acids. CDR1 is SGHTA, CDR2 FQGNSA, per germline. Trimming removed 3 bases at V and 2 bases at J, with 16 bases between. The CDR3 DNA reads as TGTGCCAGCAGCTTCCGAACCGGACGGGACAACACCGGGGAGCTGTTTTTT. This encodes CASSFRTGRDNTGELFF.

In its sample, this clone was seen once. The CDR3: CASTPSGGLSGNTIYF. The CDR3 DNA is TGTGCCAGCACTCCCTCGGGGGGACTCTCTGGAAACACCATATATTTT. The genes are TRBV25-1 and TRBJ1-3; a weak D match, TRBD1 (5 bases). Germline V gene sequence: CDR1 MGHDK, CDR2 SYGVNS. The V end lost 7 bases, the J end lost 0 bases, and 16 bases lay between the germline ends. CDR3 size: 16 residues.

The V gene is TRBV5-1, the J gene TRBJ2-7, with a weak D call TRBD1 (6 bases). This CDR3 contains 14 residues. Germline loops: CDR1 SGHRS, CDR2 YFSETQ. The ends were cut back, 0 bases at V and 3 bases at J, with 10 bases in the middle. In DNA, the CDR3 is TGCGCCAGCAGCTTGGAGGGACAAGGCTACGAGCAGTACTTC. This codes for CASSLEGQGYEQYF.

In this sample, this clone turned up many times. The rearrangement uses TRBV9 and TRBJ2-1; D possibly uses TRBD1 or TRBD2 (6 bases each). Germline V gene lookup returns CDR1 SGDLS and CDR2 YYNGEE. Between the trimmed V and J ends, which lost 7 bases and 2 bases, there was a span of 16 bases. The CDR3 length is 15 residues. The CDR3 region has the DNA TGTGCCAGCTGCACGGGGGCCGGAACCTACAATGAGCAGTTCTTC. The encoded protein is CASCTGAGTYNEQFF.